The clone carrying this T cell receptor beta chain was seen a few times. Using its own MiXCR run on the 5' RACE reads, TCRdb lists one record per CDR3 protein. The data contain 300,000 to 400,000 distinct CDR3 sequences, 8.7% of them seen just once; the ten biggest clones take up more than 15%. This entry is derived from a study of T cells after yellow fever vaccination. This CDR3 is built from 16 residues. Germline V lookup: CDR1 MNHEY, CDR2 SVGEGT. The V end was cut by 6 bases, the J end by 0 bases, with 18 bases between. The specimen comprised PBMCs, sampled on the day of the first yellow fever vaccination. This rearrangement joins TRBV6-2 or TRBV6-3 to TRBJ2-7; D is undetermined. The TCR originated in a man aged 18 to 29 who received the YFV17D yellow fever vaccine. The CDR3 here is CASSSSQGSGSYEQYF. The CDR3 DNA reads TGTGCCAGCAGCTCCTCACAAGGTTCGGGCTCCTACGAGCAGTACTTC.